One and the same sample provided the 4 T cell receptor beta chains below, sequenced in a study of T cell responses to AZD1222 COVID-19 vaccine. Repertoires were generated with immunoSEQ multiplex PCR, while TCRdb's copy carries only in-frame clones and drops some. The profile shows some 140,000 clones, roughly nine tenths of them singletons. The sample here was peripheral blood, taken on day 0 of AZD1222 vaccination. These receptors were obtained from an adult in good health.

This chain links TRBV7-3 with TRBJ1-2; a possible D gene is TRBD1 (6 bases). The ends were cut back, 4 bases at V and 6 bases at J, with 12 bases in the middle. The germline V gene encodes CDR1 SGHTA and CDR2 FQGTGA. The CDR3 has 13 residues. CDR3 DNA sequence: TGTGCCAGCAGCTCAGGCAACAGGGATGGCTACACCTTC. Protein: CASSSGNRDGYTF.

This sequence joins TRBV11-2 and TRBJ1-1, with no clear D. This CDR3 is 10 amino acids long. V lost 5 bases and J lost 8, with 6 bases in between. In germline, CDR1 is SGHAT, CDR2 FQNNGV. The CDR3 DNA reads TGTGCCAGCAGCCGAGGGGAAGCTTTCTTT. Translated, it gives CASSRGEAFF. The variable domain in full, completed from reference TRBV11-2 and TRBJ1-1, reads EAGVAQSPRYKIIEKRQSVAFWCNPISGHATLYWYQQILGQGPKLLIQFQNNGVVDDSQLPKDRFSAERLKGVDSTLKIQPAKLEDSAVYLCASSRGEAFFGQGTRLTVV.

The chain is built from TRBV11-2 and TRBJ2-3; no clear D. Germline values: CDR1 SGHAT, CDR2 FQNNGV. The V end lost 3 bases, the J end lost 2 bases, and 15 bases lay between the germline ends. The CDR3 contains 16 residues. CDR3 sequence reads: CASSFTPTGFTDTQYF. CDR3 sequence (DNA): TGTGCCAGCAGCTTCACTCCGACTGGTTTCACAGATACGCAGTATTTT.

The V call is TRBV7-2, the J call TRBJ1-3, with D perhaps matching TRBD1 (6 bases). Germline lookup yields CDR1 SGHTA and CDR2 FQGNSA. Deletions cut 1 base from V and 4 bases from J, with 14 bases between. This CDR3 has 16 residues. CDR3 sequence: CASSLVSGATGNTIYF. The CDR3 DNA reads as TGTGCCAGCAGCTTAGTGTCGGGGGCGACAGGAAACACCATATATTTT. The complete variable domain, with remaining parts taken from reference TRBV7-2 and TRBJ1-3, reads GAGVSQSPSNKVTEKGKDVELRCDPISGHTALYWYRQSLGQGLEFLIYFQGNSAPDKSGLPSDRFSAERTGGSVSTLTIQRTQQEDSAVYLCASSLVSGATGNTIYFGEGSWLTVV.